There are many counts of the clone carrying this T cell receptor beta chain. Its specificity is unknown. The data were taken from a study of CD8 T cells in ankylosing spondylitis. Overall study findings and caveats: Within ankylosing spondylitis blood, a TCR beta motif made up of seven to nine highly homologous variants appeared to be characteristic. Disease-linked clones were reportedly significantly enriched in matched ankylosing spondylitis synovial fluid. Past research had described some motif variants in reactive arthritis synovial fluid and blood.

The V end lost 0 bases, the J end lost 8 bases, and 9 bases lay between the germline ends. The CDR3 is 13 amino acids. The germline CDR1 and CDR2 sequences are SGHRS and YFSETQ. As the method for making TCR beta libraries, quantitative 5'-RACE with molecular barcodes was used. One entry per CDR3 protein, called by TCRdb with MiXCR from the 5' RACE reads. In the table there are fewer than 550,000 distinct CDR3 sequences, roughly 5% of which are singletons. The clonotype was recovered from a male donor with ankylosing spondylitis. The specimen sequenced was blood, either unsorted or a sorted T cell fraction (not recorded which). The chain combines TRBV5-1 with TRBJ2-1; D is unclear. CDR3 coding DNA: TGCGCCAGCAGCTTGGAACGTATCCATGAGCAGTTCTTC. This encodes CASSLERIHEQFF. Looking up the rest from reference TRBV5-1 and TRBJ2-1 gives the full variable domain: KAGVTQTPRYLIKTRGQQVTLSCSPISGHRSVSWYQQTPGQGLQFLFEYFSETQRNKGNFPGRFSGRQFSNSRSEMNVSTLELGDSALYLCASSLERIHEQFFGPGTRLTVL.